These 25 T cell receptor beta chains share one sample of origin, sequenced in a study of blood T cell repertoires in COVID-19. The table came from immunoSEQ multiplex PCR; TCRdb's copy has only in-frame clones and leaves some out. The data show almost 300,000 clones, about 88% seen once. The sequencing input was peripheral blood. The receptors come from a man between 70 and 80 years old with acute or convalescent COVID-19.

The chain has TRBV7-9 and TRBJ1-1; the D is unclear. V was cut by 1 base and J by 0 bases, with 9 bases left in between. Looked up from germline, CDR1 is SEHNR and CDR2 is FQNEAQ (reference sequence). The CDR3 runs 15 residues. The CDR3 reads CASSLVRTVNTEAFF. CDR3 sequence (DNA): TGTGCCAGCAGCTTAGTTCGTACGGTGAACACTGAAGCTTTCTTT.

V and J are TRBV7-2 and TRBJ1-5; 7 bases fit TRBD1. The germline V gene encodes CDR1 SGHTA and CDR2 FQGNSA. The CDR3 runs 16 residues. Losses at the gene ends were 3 bases for V and 3 bases for J; bases not matched to a gene: 8. DNA of the CDR3: TGTGCCAGCAGCTTTAACGTCGGGACAGCCAATCAGCCCCAGCATTTT. Encoded protein: CASSFNVGTANQPQHF.

This clone appeared many times. This chain links TRBV10-3 with TRBJ1-4; 8 bases fit TRBD1. The CDR3 is 14 residues long. From germline, CDR1 is ENHRY and CDR2 SYGVKD. The V gene end was trimmed by 6 bases and the J gene end by 6 bases; junction bases not matched to a gene: 6. In nucleotides, the CDR3 is TGTGCCATCAGGGACTCAGGGGGCGATGAAAAACTGTTTTTT. Translating it yields CAIRDSGGDEKLFF.

There are a few counts of this clone. The gene calls are TRBV27 and TRBJ2-7, with TRBD2 matching over 7 bases. Per germline, CDR1 MNHEY and CDR2 SMNVEV (reference sequence). This CDR3 spans 15 amino acids. With 0 bases clipped from V and 0 bases from J, the junction kept 2 bases outside the gene matches. This CDR3 reads CASSLSSGPSYEQYF. The CDR3 DNA reads as TGTGCCAGCAGTTTATCTAGCGGGCCCTCCTACGAGCAGTACTTC.

This clone was counted a single time. The chain has TRBV4-1 and TRBJ2-7; 9 bases match TRBD1. Germline lookup yields CDR1 MGHRA and CDR2 YSYEKL. The ends lost 4 bases at V and 10 bases at J; junction bases unmatched: 8. The length of the CDR3 is 13 residues. This CDR3 is CASSPGQGSQQYF. Written as DNA, the CDR3 is TGCGCCAGCAGCCCGGGACAGGGCTCGCAACAGTACTTC.

This clone came up once. V and J are TRBV6-1 and TRBJ1-1; no clear D gene. The germline gives CDR1 MNHNS, CDR2 SASEGT. The CDR3 is 12 residues long. Trimming cost V 6 bases and J 3 bases, with 8 bases left between them. DNA for the CDR3: TGTGCCAGCAGGGCCAGTGACACTGAAGCTTTCTTT. Its protein product is CASRASDTEAFF.

This sequence joins TRBV10-3 and TRBJ1-1, with D unclear. Trimming took off 0 bases at V and 5 bases at J, with 7 bases between the two ends. CDR3 length: 13 amino acids. Germline CDR1 ENHRY, CDR2 SYGVKD. CDR3 coding DNA: TGTGCCATCAGTGAGTCTCCGGGGACTGAAGCTTTCTTT. This gives the protein CAISESPGTEAFF.

This clone was observed a handful of times. This chain links TRBV6-2 or TRBV6-3 with TRBJ2-5, with a tentative D call TRBD2 (5 bases). Germline lookup yields CDR1 MNHEY and CDR2 SVGEGT. Trimming pared 0 bases from V and 0 bases from J, leaving 17 bases between. The CDR3 runs 18 residues. The CDR3 region is CASSYSQVRRVYQETQYF. In nucleotides, the CDR3 is TGTGCCAGCAGTTACTCCCAGGTTCGGCGGGTGTACCAAGAGACCCAGTACTTC.

The chain recombines TRBV7-9 with TRBJ2-3; 7 bases are shared with TRBD2. The germline V gene encodes CDR1 SEHNR and CDR2 FQNEAQ (reference sequence). The J segment lost 3 bases and the V segment lost 5 bases, leaving 5 bases of the junction unmatched. The CDR3 sequence is 14 residues long. The DNA of the CDR3 is TGTGCCAGCAGCCCCGGACTAGAAACAGATACGCAGTATTTT. Translation: CASSPGLETDTQYF.

This clone was recorded a few times. V usage is TRBV28 and J usage is TRBJ2-7; TRBD1 is a possible D gene (6 bases). Germline-derived CDR1 and CDR2 are MDHEN and SYDVKM. Trimming shortened V by 6 bases and J by 5 bases, and 17 bases separated the two germline ends. The CDR3 loop spans 14 amino acids. The CDR3 nucleotides read TGTGCCAGCAGGGCACAGGGCTCCCGAAACGAGCAGTACTTC. It specifies CASRAQGSRNEQYF.

The rearrangement joins TRBV10-3 to TRBJ2-1; 7 bases line up with TRBD2. V was clipped by 6 bases and J by 4 bases; unmatched bases: 0. Germline V gene sequence: CDR1 ENHRY, CDR2 SYGVKD. The CDR3 length is 12 residues. The DNA of the CDR3 is TGTGCCATCAGCGGGGGGTACAATGAGCAGTTCTTC. Protein sequence: CAISGGYNEQFF.

This chain links TRBV28 with TRBJ2-5; 12 bases are shared with TRBD2. This CDR3 region has 16 residues. V gave up 3 bases and J gave up 5 bases; unmatched junction bases: 7. Germline-derived CDR1 and CDR2 are MDHEN and SYDVKM. The chain's CDR3 is CASSFSSGRVVETQYF. CDR3 in DNA: TGTGCCAGCAGTTTCTCTAGCGGGAGGGTCGTGGAGACCCAGTACTTC.

This chain links TRBV29-1 with TRBJ1-5; 10 nucleotides line up with TRBD1. CDR1 is SQVTM and CDR2 is ANQGSEA in the germline V gene. The CDR3 loop spans 14 amino acids. Losses at the gene ends were 4 bases for V and 5 bases for J; bases not matched to a gene: 5. CDR3 residues: CSVGDRGRDQPQHF. For the CDR3, the DNA is TGCAGCGTTGGTGACAGGGGGCGCGATCAGCCCCAGCATTTT. Complete variable domain (other parts from reference TRBV29-1 and TRBJ1-5): SAVISQKPSRDICQRGTSLTIQCQVDSQVTMMFWYRQQPGQSLTLIATANQGSEATYESGFVIDKFPISRPNLTFSTLTVSNMSPEDSSIYLCSVGDRGRDQPQHFGDGTRLSIL.

This clone was found once. The chain joins TRBV5-6 to TRBJ1-6; tentative D call: TRBD1 (5 bases). V dropped 4 bases and J dropped 7 bases, with 15 bases sitting between them. The germline V gene has CDR1 SGHDT and CDR2 YYEEEE. The CDR3 length is 15 residues. As DNA, the CDR3 is TGTGCCAGCAGCCACCGCGGGGGTATCAATTCACCCCTCCACTTT. Translating it yields CASSHRGGINSPLHF.

The rearrangement links TRBV3-1 (or the pseudogene TRBV3-2) to TRBJ2-3, with 9 bases matching TRBD2. The CDR3 spans 16 residues. J lost 2 bases, V lost 4 bases, and 7 bases had no gene match. Germline values: CDR1 LGHDT, CDR2 YNNKEL (reference sequence). CDR3 protein: CASSPLAGEFTDTQYF. The DNA for the CDR3 is TGTGCCAGCAGCCCATTAGCGGGGGAGTTCACAGATACGCAGTATTTT.

The V call is TRBV5-1, the J call TRBJ1-2; 7 nucleotides agree with TRBD1. This CDR3 is built from 15 residues. Trimming at V came to 0 bases and at J to 5 bases, leaving 7 bases not matched to a gene. CDR1 is SGHRS and CDR2 is YFSETQ in the germline V gene. The CDR3 spells CASSLGSGQIYGYTF. CDR3 DNA sequence: TGCGCCAGCAGCTTGGGATCGGGACAGATATATGGCTACACCTTC.

This chain joins TRBV5-1 and TRBJ2-5; TRBD1 might be the D (6 bases). CDR1 is SGHRS, CDR2 YFSETQ, per germline. This CDR3 has 16 amino acids. V lost 1 base and J lost 5, with 18 bases in between. The CDR3 loop is CASSLRLRGSLETQYF. The CDR3 DNA sequence: TGCGCCAGCAGCTTGAGGCTCAGGGGTTCGTTGGAGACCCAGTACTTC. The variable domain in full, with the rest retrieved from reference TRBV5-1 and TRBJ2-5, is KAGVTQTPRYLIKTRGQQVTLSCSPISGHRSVSWYQQTPGQGLQFLFEYFSETQRNKGNFPGRFSGRQFSNSRSEMNVSTLELGDSALYLCASSLRLRGSLETQYFGPGTRLLVL.

Comments on this clone: The sample contains more than one DNA sequence encoding this CDR3. V usage is TRBV7-2 and J usage is TRBJ2-7; 13 nucleotides agree with TRBD2. Trimming removed 5 bases from V and 6 bases from J; junction bases left unmatched: 4. The CDR3 totals 14 residues. CDR1 is SGHTA and CDR2 is FQGNSA in the germline V gene. CDR3 protein: CASSLGLAGVEQYF. The CDR3 DNA reads TGTGCCAGCAGCCTAGGACTAGCGGGGGTCGAGCAGTACTTC.

This rearrangement joins TRBV10-3 to TRBJ2-7; unclear D gene. Germline CDR1 reads ENHRY; CDR2 reads SYGVKD. This CDR3 has 13 amino acids. Trimming left V 6 bases short and J 2 bases short, with 11 bases between. CDR3 loop: CAISPTAPYEQYF. CDR3 coding DNA: TGTGCCATCAGCCCCACAGCTCCCTACGAGCAGTACTTC.

The rearrangement uses TRBV2 and TRBJ1-4; a weak D match, TRBD1 (5 bases). Trimming pared 3 bases from V and 0 bases from J, leaving 5 bases between. The CDR3 is made up of 14 amino acids. Germline assignment: CDR1 SNHLY and CDR2 FYNNEI. In DNA, the CDR3 is TGTGCCAGCAGTGAGACAGCAACTAATGAAAAACTGTTTTTT. Translating it yields CASSETATNEKLFF.

This chain uses TRBV10-3 with TRBJ2-1; D might be TRBD1 (5 bases). CDR1 and CDR2 (germline): ENHRY, SYGVKD. V shed 4 bases and J shed 0 bases, with 13 bases lying between them. CDR3 size: 16 residues. The CDR3 loop is CAISGDTGSSYNEQFF. CDR3 nucleotide sequence: TGTGCCATCAGTGGGGATACAGGTTCCTCCTACAATGAGCAGTTCTTC.

The chain couples TRBV24-1 to TRBJ1-2, with D perhaps matching TRBD1 (5 bases). The germline V and J ends were trimmed by 4 bases and 4 bases, with 9 bases remaining between them. The CDR3 is made up of 13 amino acids. CDR1 KGHDR and CDR2 SFDVKD come from the germline V gene. The CDR3 loop is CATSEGGGYGYTF. The CDR3 bases are TGTGCCACCAGTGAGGGGGGTGGCTATGGCTACACCTTC.

This chain connects TRBV2 to TRBJ1-3, with D maybe TRBD1 (6 bases). This CDR3 is built from 14 residues. Germline V gives CDR1 SNHLY, CDR2 FYNNEI. Deletions cut 6 bases from V and 0 bases from J, with 9 bases between. The CDR3 coding sequence is TGTGCCAGCAGGGACAGAAACTCTGGAAACACCATATATTTT. Residues: CASRDRNSGNTIYF.

This clone was seen only a few times. The chain couples TRBV21-1 to TRBJ2-1; the table calls TRBD2, which could not be checked here. TRBV21-1 is tagged as a pseudogene. The CDR3 runs to 21 residues. CDR3 amino acids: CASSARGRAGGGRSNIHEQFF. For the CDR3, the DNA is TGTGCCAGCAGCGCACGAGGGAGAGCGGGAGGAGGAAGGTCTAATATCCATGAGCAGTTCTTC.

V gene TRBV7-6 combines with J gene TRBJ1-1; tentatively, D is TRBD1 (6 bases). The germline V gene encodes CDR1 SGHVS and CDR2 FNYEAQ. The CDR3 sequence is 15 residues long. The ends were cut back, 2 bases at V and 4 bases at J, with 14 bases in the middle. The CDR3 here is CASSLSAQGSTEAFF. CDR3 DNA: TGTGCCAGCAGCTTATCGGCGCAGGGGAGCACTGAAGCTTTCTTT.